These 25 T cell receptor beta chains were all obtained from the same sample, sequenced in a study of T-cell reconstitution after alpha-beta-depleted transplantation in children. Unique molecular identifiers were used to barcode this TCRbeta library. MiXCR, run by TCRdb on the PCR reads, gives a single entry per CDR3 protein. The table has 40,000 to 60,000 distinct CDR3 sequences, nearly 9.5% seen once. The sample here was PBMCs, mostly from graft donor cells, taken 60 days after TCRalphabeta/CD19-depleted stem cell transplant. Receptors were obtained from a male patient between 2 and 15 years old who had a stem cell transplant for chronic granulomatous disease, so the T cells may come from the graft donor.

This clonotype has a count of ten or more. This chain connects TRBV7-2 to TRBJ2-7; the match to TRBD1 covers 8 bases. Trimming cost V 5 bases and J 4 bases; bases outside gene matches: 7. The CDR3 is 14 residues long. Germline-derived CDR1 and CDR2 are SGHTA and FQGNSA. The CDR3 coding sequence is TGTGCCAGCAGCCTCGACAGGGGACGGTACGAGCAGTACTTC. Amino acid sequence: CASSLDRGRYEQYF.

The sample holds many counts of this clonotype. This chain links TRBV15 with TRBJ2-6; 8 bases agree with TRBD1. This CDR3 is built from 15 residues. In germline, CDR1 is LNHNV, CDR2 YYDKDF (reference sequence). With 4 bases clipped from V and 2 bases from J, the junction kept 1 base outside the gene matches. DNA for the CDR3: TGTGCCACCAGCACGGACAGGGCTGGGGCCAACGTCCTGACTTTC. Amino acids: CATSTDRAGANVLTF.

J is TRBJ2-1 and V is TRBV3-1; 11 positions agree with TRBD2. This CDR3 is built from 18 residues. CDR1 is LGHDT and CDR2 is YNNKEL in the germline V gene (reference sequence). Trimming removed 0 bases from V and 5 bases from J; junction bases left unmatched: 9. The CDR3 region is CASSQDARGTSGHNEQFF. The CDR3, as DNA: TGTGCCAGCAGCCAAGATGCGAGGGGGACTAGCGGCCACAATGAGCAGTTCTTC.

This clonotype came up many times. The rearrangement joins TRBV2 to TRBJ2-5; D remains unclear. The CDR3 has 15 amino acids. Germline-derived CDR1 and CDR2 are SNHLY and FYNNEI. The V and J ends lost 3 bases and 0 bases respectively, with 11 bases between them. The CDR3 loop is CASSEGNLYQETQYF. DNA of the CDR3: TGTGCCAGCAGTGAGGGTAACTTGTACCAAGAGACCCAGTACTTC.

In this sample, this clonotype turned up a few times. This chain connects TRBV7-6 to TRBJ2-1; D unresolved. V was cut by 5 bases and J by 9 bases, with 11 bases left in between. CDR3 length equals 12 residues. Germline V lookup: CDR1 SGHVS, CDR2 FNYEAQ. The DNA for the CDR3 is TGTGCCAGCAGCCGACTTACGGGTGAGCAGTTCTTC. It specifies CASSRLTGEQFF.

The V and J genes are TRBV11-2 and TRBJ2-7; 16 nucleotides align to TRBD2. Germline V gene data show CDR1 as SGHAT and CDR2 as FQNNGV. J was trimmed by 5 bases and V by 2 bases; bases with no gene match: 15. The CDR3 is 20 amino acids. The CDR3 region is CASSLIRPRGTSGRAHEQYF. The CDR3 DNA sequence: TGTGCCAGCAGCTTAATCCGACCCCGGGGGACTAGCGGGAGGGCCCACGAGCAGTACTTC.

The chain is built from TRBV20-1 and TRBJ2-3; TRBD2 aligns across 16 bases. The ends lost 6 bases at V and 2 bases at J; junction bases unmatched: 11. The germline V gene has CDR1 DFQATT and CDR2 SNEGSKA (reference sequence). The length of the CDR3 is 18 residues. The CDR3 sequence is CSAPVGLAGGASTDTQYF. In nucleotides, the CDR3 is TGCAGTGCCCCCGTGGGACTAGCGGGAGGGGCCTCCACAGATACGCAGTATTTT.

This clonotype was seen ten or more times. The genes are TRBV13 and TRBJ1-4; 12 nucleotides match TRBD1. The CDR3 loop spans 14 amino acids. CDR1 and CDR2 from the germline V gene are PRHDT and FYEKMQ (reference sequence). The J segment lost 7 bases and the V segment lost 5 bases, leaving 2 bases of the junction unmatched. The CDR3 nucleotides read TGTGCCAGCAGCCGGGACAGGGGGCTTGAAAAACTGTTTTTT. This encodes CASSRDRGLEKLFF.

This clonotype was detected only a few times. The CDR3 sequence is CSARFPGTSRSYNEQFF. The CDR3 DNA is TGCAGTGCTAGATTCCCCGGGACTAGCCGCTCCTACAATGAGCAGTTCTTC. The chain has TRBV20-1 and TRBJ2-1; 9 bases align to TRBD2. Germline assignment: CDR1 DFQATT and CDR2 SNEGSKA (reference sequence). V trimming: 2 bases; J trimming: 0 bases; junction bases outside the gene matches: 8. This CDR3 region has 17 residues.

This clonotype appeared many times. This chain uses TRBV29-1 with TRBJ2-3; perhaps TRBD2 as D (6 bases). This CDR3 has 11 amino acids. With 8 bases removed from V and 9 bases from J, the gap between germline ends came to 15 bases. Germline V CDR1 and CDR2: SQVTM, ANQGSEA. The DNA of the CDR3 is TGCAGCATGCTGGGTAGCGGAACGCAGTATTTT. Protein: CSMLGSGTQYF.

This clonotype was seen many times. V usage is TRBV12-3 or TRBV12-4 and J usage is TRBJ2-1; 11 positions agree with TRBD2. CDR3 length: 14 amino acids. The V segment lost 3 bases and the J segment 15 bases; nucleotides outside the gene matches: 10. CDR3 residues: CASSLTSGTSIGFF. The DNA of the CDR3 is TGTGCCAGCAGTTTGACTAGCGGGACATCAATTGGGTTCTTC.

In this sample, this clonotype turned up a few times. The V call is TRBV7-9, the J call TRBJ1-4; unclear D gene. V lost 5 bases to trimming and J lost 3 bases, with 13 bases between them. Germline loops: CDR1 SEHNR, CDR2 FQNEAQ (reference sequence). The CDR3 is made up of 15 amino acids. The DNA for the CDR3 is TGTGCCAGCAGCCCGCACGAGTATCCTAATGAAAAACTGTTTTTT. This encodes CASSPHEYPNEKLFF.

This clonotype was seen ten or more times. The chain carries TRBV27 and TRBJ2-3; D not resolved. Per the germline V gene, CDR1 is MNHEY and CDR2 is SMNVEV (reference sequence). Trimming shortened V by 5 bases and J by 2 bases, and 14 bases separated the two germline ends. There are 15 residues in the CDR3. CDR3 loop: CASSLGNVFTDTQYF. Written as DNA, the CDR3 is TGTGCCAGCAGTCTAGGTAATGTCTTCACAGATACGCAGTATTTT.

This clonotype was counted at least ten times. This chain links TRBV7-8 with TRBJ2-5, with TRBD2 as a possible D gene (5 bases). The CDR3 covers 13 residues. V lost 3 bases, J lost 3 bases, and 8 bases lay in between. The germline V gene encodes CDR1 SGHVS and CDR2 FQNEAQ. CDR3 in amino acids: CASSFGVKETQYF. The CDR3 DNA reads TGTGCCAGCAGCTTCGGGGTGAAAGAGACCCAGTACTTC.

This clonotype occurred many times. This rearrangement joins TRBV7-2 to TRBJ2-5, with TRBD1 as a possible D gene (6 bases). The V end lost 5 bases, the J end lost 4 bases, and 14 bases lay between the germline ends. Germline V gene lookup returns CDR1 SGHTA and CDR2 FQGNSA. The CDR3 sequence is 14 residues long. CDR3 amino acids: CASSPLTGRETQYF. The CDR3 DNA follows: TGTGCCAGCAGCCCCTTGACAGGAAGAGAGACCCAGTACTTC.

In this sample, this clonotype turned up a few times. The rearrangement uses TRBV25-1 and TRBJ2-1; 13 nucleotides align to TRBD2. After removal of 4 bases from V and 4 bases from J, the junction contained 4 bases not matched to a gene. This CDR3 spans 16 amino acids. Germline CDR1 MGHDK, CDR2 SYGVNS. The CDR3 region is CASSGRTSGGYNEQFF. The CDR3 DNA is TGTGCCAGCAGTGGTCGGACTAGCGGGGGATACAATGAGCAGTTCTTC.

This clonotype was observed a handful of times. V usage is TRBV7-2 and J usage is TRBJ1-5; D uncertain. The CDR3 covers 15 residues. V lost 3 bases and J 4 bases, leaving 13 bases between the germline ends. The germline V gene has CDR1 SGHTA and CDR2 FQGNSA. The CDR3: CASSFSGFSNQPQHF. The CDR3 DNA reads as TGTGCCAGCAGCTTTTCCGGGTTTAGTAATCAGCCCCAGCATTTT.

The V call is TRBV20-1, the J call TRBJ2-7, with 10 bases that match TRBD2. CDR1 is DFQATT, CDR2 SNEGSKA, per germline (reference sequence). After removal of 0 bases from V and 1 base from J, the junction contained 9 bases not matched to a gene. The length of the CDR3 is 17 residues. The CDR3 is CSARDARRTSGSYEQYF. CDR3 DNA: TGCAGTGCTAGAGATGCCAGACGGACTAGCGGATCCTACGAGCAGTACTTC.

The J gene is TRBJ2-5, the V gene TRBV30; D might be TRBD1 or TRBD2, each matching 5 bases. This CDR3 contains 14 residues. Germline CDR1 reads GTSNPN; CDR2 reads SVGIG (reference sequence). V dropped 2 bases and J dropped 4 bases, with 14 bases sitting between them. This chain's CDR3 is CAWSRGHSGETQYF. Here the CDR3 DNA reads TGTGCCTGGAGTAGGGGCCACAGCGGAGAGACCCAGTACTTC.

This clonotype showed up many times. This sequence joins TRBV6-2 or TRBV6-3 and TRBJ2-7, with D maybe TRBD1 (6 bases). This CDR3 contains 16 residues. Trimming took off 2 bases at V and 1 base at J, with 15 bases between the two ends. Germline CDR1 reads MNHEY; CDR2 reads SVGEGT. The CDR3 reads CASSYRDTLLSYEQYF. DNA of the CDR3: TGTGCCAGCAGTTACCGGGACACCCTGTTATCCTACGAGCAGTACTTC.

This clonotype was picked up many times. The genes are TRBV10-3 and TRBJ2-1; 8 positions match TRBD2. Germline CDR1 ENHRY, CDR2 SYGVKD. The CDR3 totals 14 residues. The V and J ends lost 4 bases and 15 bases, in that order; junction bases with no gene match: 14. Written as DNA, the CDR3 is TGTGCCATCAGTGCCCACGGGGGGGAGGCTACGGGGTTCTTC. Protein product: CAISAHGGEATGFF.

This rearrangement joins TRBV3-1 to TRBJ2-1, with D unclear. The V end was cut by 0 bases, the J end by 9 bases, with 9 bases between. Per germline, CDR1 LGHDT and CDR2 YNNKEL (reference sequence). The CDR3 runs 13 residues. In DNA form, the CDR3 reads TGTGCCAGCAGCCAAGATGTGGTGGGTGAGCAGTTCTTC. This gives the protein CASSQDVVGEQFF.

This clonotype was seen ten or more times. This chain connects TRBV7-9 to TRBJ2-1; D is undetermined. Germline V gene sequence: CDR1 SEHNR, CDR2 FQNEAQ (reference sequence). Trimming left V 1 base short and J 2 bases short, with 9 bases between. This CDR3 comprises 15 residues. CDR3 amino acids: CASSLGQRTYNEQFF. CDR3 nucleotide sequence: TGTGCCAGCAGCTTAGGTCAGAGAACCTACAATGAGCAGTTCTTC.

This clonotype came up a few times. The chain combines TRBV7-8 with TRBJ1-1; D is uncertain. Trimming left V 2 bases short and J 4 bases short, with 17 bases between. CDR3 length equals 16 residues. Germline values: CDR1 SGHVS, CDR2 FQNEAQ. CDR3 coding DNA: TGTGCCAGCAGCTTAATAAAACAGTTGGAGGGCACTGAAGCTTTCTTT. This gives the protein CASSLIKQLEGTEAFF.

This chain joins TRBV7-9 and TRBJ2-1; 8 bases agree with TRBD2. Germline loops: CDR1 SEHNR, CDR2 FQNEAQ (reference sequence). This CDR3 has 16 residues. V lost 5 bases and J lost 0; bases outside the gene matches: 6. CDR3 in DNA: TGTGCCAGCAGCCGTGCGGGAGGCCCCTCCTACAATGAGCAGTTCTTC. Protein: CASSRAGGPSYNEQFF. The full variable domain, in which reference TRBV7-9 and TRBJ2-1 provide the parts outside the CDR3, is DTGVSQNPRHKITKRGQNVTFRCDPISEHNRLYWYRQTLGQGPEFLTYFQNEAQLEKSRLLSDRFSAERPKGSFSTLEIQRTEQGDSAMYLCASSRAGGPSYNEQFFGPGTRLTVL.